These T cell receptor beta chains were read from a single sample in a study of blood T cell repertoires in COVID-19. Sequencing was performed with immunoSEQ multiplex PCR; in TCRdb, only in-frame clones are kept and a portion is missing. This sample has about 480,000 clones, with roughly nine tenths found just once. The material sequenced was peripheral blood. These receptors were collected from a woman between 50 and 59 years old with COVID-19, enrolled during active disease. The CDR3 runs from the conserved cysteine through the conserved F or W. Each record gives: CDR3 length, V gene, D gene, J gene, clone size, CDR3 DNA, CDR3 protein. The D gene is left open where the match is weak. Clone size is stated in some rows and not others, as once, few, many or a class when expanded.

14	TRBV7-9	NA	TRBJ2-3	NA	TGTGCCAGCAGCCCTACCCCAAGCACAGATACGCAGTATTTT	CASSPTPSTDTQYF
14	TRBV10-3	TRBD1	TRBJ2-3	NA	TGTGCCATGGCGCCAGGGGGCAAAGCAGATACGCAGTATTTT	CAMAPGGKADTQYF
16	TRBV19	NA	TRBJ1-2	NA	TGTGCCAGTAGTCTCAACGAGGTCGGGACACGACTCGGCTACACCTTC	CASSLNEVGTRLGYTF
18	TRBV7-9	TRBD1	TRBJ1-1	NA	TGTGCCAGCAGTCCCAGGGCCGGGACAGGCCTAGTGGGCACTGAAGCTTTCTTT	CASSPRAGTGLVGTEAFF
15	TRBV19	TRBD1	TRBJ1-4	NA	TGTGCCAGTACCCGCCAGGGACAGGGGGGTGAAAAACTGTTTTTT	CASTRQGQGGEKLFF
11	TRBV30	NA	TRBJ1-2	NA	TGTGCCTGGAGTACTCTCCATTTCTACACCTTC	CAWSTLHFYTF
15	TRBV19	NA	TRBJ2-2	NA	TGTGCCAGTAGTACGGGGGGCTTCAGCACCGGGGAGCTGTTTTTT	CASSTGGFSTGELFF
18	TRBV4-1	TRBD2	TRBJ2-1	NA	TGCGCCAGCAGCCGGTCAGGCTCTAGCGGGGGGCCCTTGTGGGAGCAGTTCTTC	CASSRSGSSGGPLWEQFF
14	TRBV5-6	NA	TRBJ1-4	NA	TGTGCCAGCCGCGAGATCGCAACTAATGAAAAACTGTTTTTT	CASREIATNEKLFF
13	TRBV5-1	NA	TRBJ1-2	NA	TGCGCCAGCAGCTCCATATCCGGTGATGGCTACACCTTC	CASSSISGDGYTF
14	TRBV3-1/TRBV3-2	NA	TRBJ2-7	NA	TGTGCCAGCAGCCAAGTCGGGACTTACTACGAGCAGTACTTC	CASSQVGTYYEQYF
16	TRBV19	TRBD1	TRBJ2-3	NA	TGTGCCAGTAGTACCGGGACAGGGGGCTGGGGGGATACGCAGTATTTT	CASSTGTGGWGDTQYF
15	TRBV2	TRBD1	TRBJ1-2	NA	TGTGCCAGCAGTGAATACAGGACAGGGTTCCATGGCTACACCTTC	CASSEYRTGFHGYTF
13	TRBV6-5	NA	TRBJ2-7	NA	TGTGCCAGCTCGACGGGAGCGACGTACGAGCAGTACTTC	CASSTGATYEQYF
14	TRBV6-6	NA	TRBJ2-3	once	TGTGCCAGCAGCCGGGGGTTGGGCACAGATACGCAGTATTTT	CASSRGLGTDTQYF
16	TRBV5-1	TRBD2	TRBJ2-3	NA	TGCGCCAGCAGCCCTACCGGGACTAGCGCACAGAGTACGCAGTATTTT	CASSPTGTSAQSTQYF
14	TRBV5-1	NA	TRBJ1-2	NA	TGCGCCAGCAGCACACAGGACAGCACCTATGGCTACACCTTC	CASSTQDSTYGYTF
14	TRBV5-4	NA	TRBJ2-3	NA	TGTGCCAGCAGCTTGGATGGCCTCACAGATACGCAGTATTTT	CASSLDGLTDTQYF
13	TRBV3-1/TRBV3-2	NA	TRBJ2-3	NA	TGTGCCAGCAGCCAAGATCTCGCAGATACGCAGTATTTT	CASSQDLADTQYF
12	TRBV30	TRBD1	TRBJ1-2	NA	TGTGCCTGGAGTGGCGGGACAGGGGCAAACACCTTC	CAWSGGTGANTF
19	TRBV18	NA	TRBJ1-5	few	TGTGCCAGCTCACCCGATACAAAGGGGGGGGCCTATAGCAATCAGCCCCAGCATTTT	CASSPDTKGGAYSNQPQHF
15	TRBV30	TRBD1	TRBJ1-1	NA	TGTGCCTGGAGTGTCCTTTCGACAGGGGAGACTGAAGCTTTCTTT	CAWSVLSTGETEAFF
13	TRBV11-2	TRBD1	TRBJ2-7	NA	TGTGCCAGCAGCTCGACTACAGGGGGCGAGCAGTACTTC	CASSSTTGGEQYF
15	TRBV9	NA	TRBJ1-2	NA	TGTGCCAGCAGCGTAGGGAGGCACACTAACTATGGCTACACCTTC	CASSVGRHTNYGYTF
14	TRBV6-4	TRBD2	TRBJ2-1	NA	TGTGCCAGCAGTTATAGCGGGGGGGTCAATGAGCAGTTCTTC	CASSYSGGVNEQFF
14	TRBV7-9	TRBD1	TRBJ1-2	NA	TGTGCCAGCAGTCCGGACAGGGTCGCACGTGGCTACACCTTC	CASSPDRVARGYTF
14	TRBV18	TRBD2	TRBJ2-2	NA	TGTGCCAGCTCACCGCGCGGGGGGACCGGGGAGCTGTTTTTT	CASSPRGGTGELFF
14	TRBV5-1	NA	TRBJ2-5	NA	TGCGCCAGCAGCTTGCGAGGGGGCCAAGAGACCCAGTACTTC	CASSLRGGQETQYF
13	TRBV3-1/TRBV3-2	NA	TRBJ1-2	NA	TGTGCCAGCAGCCAAGGGCTCGGGAGCGGCTACACCTTC	CASSQGLGSGYTF
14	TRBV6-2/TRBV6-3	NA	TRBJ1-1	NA	TGTGCCAGCAGTTACTCGGGGCAGGCCACTGAAGCTTTCTTT	CASSYSGQATEAFF
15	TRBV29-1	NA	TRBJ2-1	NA	TGCAGCGTTGGACTTTCCCTTTACTCCTACAATGAGCAGTTCTTC	CSVGLSLYSYNEQFF
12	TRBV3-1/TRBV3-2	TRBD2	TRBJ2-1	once	TGTGCCAGCAGCCTCAGCGGGGGCAAGCAGTTCTTC	CASSLSGGKQFF
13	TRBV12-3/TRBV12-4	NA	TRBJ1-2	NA	TGTGCCAGCAGATCGGACAGCTACTATGGCTACACCTTC	CASRSDSYYGYTF
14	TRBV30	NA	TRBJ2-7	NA	TGTGCCTGGAGTGTACAAAGCAGGGGCCACGAGCAGTACTTC	CAWSVQSRGHEQYF
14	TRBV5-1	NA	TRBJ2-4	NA	TGCGCCAGCAGCCCGGCGGCTTACGGAAACATTCAGTACTTC	CASSPAAYGNIQYF
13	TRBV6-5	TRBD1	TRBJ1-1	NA	TGTGCCGCCTTGGGACAGGGGATCACTGAAGCTTTCTTT	CAALGQGITEAFF
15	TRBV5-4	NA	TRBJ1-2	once	TGTGCCAGCAGCATAGGACAGCTCACTAACTATGGCTACACCTTC	CASSIGQLTNYGYTF
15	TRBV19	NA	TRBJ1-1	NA	TGTGCCAGTAGTGTCCAGGGGTGGATGAACACTGAAGCTTTCTTT	CASSVQGWMNTEAFF
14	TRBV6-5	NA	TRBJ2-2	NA	TGTGCCAGCAGTTACTCGAGGAACACCGGGGAGCTGTTTTTT	CASSYSRNTGELFF
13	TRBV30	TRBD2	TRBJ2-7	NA	TGTGCCTGGAGTAGCGGGGGGAACGACGAGCAGTACTTC	CAWSSGGNDEQYF
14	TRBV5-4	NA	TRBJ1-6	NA	TGTGCCAGCAGCCCGGGGGAGAGAAATTCACCCCTCCACTTT	CASSPGERNSPLHF
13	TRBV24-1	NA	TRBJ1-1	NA	TGTGCCACCAGGGCGGGAGGGAACACTGAAGCTTTCTTT	CATRAGGNTEAFF
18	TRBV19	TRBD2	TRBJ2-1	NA	TGTGCCAGAGAAGATAGCGGGGGGTCCTTCGTCTCCTACAATGAGCAGTTCTTC	CAREDSGGSFVSYNEQFF
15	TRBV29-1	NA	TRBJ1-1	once	TGCAGCGTTGAAGCCTACAGGGAGTTGAACACTGAAGCTTTCTTT	CSVEAYRELNTEAFF
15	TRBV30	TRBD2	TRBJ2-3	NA	TGTGCCTGGAGTGTAGGGCTAGCGGGGGTAGATACGCAGTATTTT	CAWSVGLAGVDTQYF
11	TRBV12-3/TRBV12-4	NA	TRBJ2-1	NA	TGTGCCAGCTCCTGGGACATGGAGCAGTTCTTC	CASSWDMEQFF
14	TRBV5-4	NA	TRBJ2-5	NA	TGTGCCAGCAGCCCGGGCGGGACAGAAGAGACCCAGTACTTC	CASSPGGTEETQYF
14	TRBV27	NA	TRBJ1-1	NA	TGTGCCAGCAGGGAATTCAGGGATAACACTGAAGCTTTCTTT	CASREFRDNTEAFF